The 22 T cell receptor beta chains listed next were all sequenced from one sample in a study of T cell repertoires in cytomegalovirus infection (dated by TCRdb to about 2019). The sample's treatment or condition label, in plain terms: in vitro stimulation with specific CMV peptide epitopes to enrich CMV-specific T cells. These TCRs' antigens remain unknown. TCRdb records Illumina HiSeq 1500 as the sequencer. The public reads were reprocessed in TCRdb via fastp at Q25 and MiXCR, keeping in-frame beta chains. Rows matching on CDR3 protein sequence are summarized as one entry with the most common DNA and genes. Across this sample there are some 940,000 distinct CDR3 sequences, with around a third seen only once. Around an eighth of the sample belongs to the ten largest clones. Sequencing was performed on cultured CD8+ T cells from PBMCs, taken from culture after CMV antigen stimulation. Source of these receptors: a human donor in good health (CMV status not recorded). Some clones in this sample may be carry-over from other donors' samples.

This clonotype was counted at least ten times. The chain recombines TRBV15 with TRBJ1-4; 8 bases fit TRBD1. Germline CDR1 is LNHNV and CDR2 is YYDKDF (reference sequence). Trimming cost V 6 bases and J 4 bases; bases outside gene matches: 25. CDR3 size: 21 residues. This chain's CDR3 is CATRDRVEFGTGYFRNEKLFF. In DNA, the CDR3 is TGTGCCACCAGGGACAGAGTGGAATTTGGGACAGGTTACTTTCGTAATGAAAAACTGTTTTTT. The entire variable domain, with the rest obtained from reference TRBV15 and TRBJ1-4, is as follows: DAMVIQNPRYQVTQFGKPVTLSCSQTLNHNVMYWYQQKSSQAPKLLFHYYDKDFNNEADTPDNFQSRRPNTSFCFLDIRSPGLGDTAMYLCATRDRVEFGTGYFRNEKLFFGSGTQLSVL.

The chain employs TRBV7-3 and TRBJ2-1, with D possibly TRBD2 on 6 matching bases. Germline lookup yields CDR1 SGHTA and CDR2 FQGTGA. The CDR3 totals 15 residues. Trimming took off 4 bases at V and 6 bases at J, with 16 bases between the two ends. CDR3 in amino acids: CASSSGTERANEQFF. CDR3 coding DNA: TGTGCCAGCAGCTCGGGGACTGAAAGGGCCAATGAGCAGTTCTTC.

This clonotype has a count of ten or more. The V call is TRBV15, the J call TRBJ2-7, with 7 bases identical to TRBD2. The CDR3 spans 15 residues. Losses at the gene ends were 0 bases for V and 2 bases for J; bases not matched to a gene: 4. Germline V lookup: CDR1 LNHNV, CDR2 YYDKDF (reference sequence). CDR3 amino acids: CATSREYAGAYEQYV. CDR3 sequence (DNA): TGTGCCACCAGCAGAGAATATGCGGGGGCCTACGAGCAGTACGTC.

The rearrangement joins TRBV3-1 to TRBJ1-6; D is ambiguous. Per the germline V gene, CDR1 is LGHDT and CDR2 is YNNKEL (reference sequence). Trimming removed 3 bases from V and 8 bases from J, with 5 bases in between. The CDR3 is 12 residues long. The CDR3 spells CASSQVDSPLHF. The CDR3 region has the DNA TGTGCCAGCAGCCAGGTTGATTCACCCCTCCACTTT.

This clonotype occurred many times. The chain carries TRBV7-2 and TRBJ2-1; D perhaps matches TRBD2 (6 bases). The CDR3 contains 14 residues. Trimming shortened V by 1 base and J by 5 bases, and 9 bases separated the two germline ends. CDR1 SGHTA and CDR2 FQGNSA come from the germline V gene. The CDR3 loop is CASSLVAGNNEQFF. In DNA, the CDR3 is TGTGCCAGCAGCTTAGTTGCGGGGAACAATGAGCAGTTCTTC.

As for this clonotype: Mismatch with germline at one junction end may stem from a read error. The J gene is TRBJ1-5, the V gene TRBV5-1, with a possible D match to TRBD1 (5 bases). The CDR3 covers 16 residues. Per the germline V gene, CDR1 is SGHRS and CDR2 is YFSETQ. Here the CDR3 reads CASSLGSGARNQPQHF. The CDR3 coding sequence is TGCGCCAGCAGCTTGGGTTCCGGGGCGCGCAATCAGCCCCAACATTTT.

The chain links TRBV6-2 or TRBV6-3 to TRBJ2-6; D perhaps matches TRBD2 (5 bases). The V gene's germline CDR1 is MNHEY and CDR2 SVGEGT. The CDR3 covers 17 residues. The V gene lost 10 bases and the J gene lost 0 bases, with 19 bases spanning the gap. The CDR3 DNA sequence: TGTGCCACCTGCCGGGGTAGGGCGATCTCTGGGGCCAACGTCCTGACTTTC. Translating gives CATCRGRAISGANVLTF.

The chain links TRBV27 to TRBJ2-7, with 11 bases lining up with TRBD2. With 1 base clipped from V and 5 bases from J, the junction kept 1 base outside the gene matches. This CDR3 contains 14 residues. CDR1 MNHEY and CDR2 SMNVEV come from the germline V gene (reference sequence). The CDR3 region is CASSLYSGGDEQYF. The CDR3 nucleotides read TGTGCCAGCAGTTTATATAGCGGGGGGGACGAGCAGTACTTC.

This clonotype was seen many times. The J gene is TRBJ1-1, the V gene TRBV7-9; possible D gene TRBD1, 5 bases. Germline CDR1 reads SEHNR; CDR2 reads FQNEAQ (reference sequence). The CDR3 extends over 13 amino acids. Trimming took off 3 bases at V and 5 bases at J, with 10 bases between the two ends. The DNA for the CDR3 is TGTGCCAGCAGCTTGGGGGGGATGACTGAAGCTTTCTTT. Encoded protein: CASSLGGMTEAFF.

In this sample, this clonotype turned up a few times. This sequence joins TRBV6-2 or TRBV6-3 and TRBJ2-1; D is perhaps TRBD1 (5 bases). Germline V lookup: CDR1 MNHEY, CDR2 SVGEGT. The CDR3 is made up of 12 amino acids. V was shortened by 6 bases and J by 8 bases, with 11 bases between the two germline ends. The CDR3 region has the DNA TGTGCCAGCAGCCTCCGGACATATGAGCAGTTCTTC. It translates to CASSLRTYEQFF.

The V and J genes are TRBV5-8 and TRBJ1-5; TRBD1 matches 7 bases. Per germline, CDR1 SGHTS and CDR2 YDEGEE. The CDR3 consists of 16 residues. The trim removed 4 bases at V and 3 bases at J, leaving 10 bases unmatched. The CDR3 reads CASSPFRDRLNQPQHF. The CDR3 nucleotides are TGTGCCAGCAGCCCATTCCGGGACAGACTCAATCAGCCCCAGCATTTT. Full variable domain (missing parts from reference TRBV5-8 and TRBJ1-5): EAGVTQSPTHLIKTRGQQATLRCSPISGHTSVYWYQQALGLGLQFLLWYDEGEERNRGNFPPRFSGRQFPNYSSELNVNALELEDSALYLCASSPFRDRLNQPQHFGDGTRLSIL.

V is TRBV12-3 or TRBV12-4 and J is TRBJ1-1; D is uncertain. Deletions cut 5 bases from V and 6 bases from J, with 16 bases between. CDR3 length: 14 amino acids. CDR3 DNA: TGTGCCAGCAGTCCCCCATCTGGCGGGGCTGAAGCTTTCTTT. This translates into CASSPPSGGAEAFF.

The rearrangement uses TRBV18 and TRBJ1-2, with a weak D call TRBD1 (5 bases). V lost 2 bases, J lost 8 bases, and 9 bases lay in between. Germline V gives CDR1 KGHSH, CDR2 LQKENI. CDR3 size: 12 residues. The DNA for the CDR3 is TGTGCCAGCTCACCAGGGGCGGAAGGCTACACCTTC. Translation gives CASSPGAEGYTF.

This clonotype has only a few counts. CDR3 in amino acids: CASSMTPSGANVLTF. DNA of the CDR3: TGTGCCAGTAGTATGACCCCATCTGGGGCCAACGTCCTGACTTTC. The gene calls are TRBV19 and TRBJ2-6, with D unclear. This CDR3 region has 15 residues. V lost 3 bases and J 1 base, leaving 7 bases between the germline ends. The V gene's germline CDR1 is LNHDA and CDR2 SQIVND (reference sequence).

This clonotype appeared a single time. This chain uses TRBV4-1 with TRBJ1-2, with 8 bases matching TRBD1. The CDR3 has 15 residues. Germline assignment: CDR1 MGHRA and CDR2 YSYEKL. Trimming removed 0 bases from V and 4 bases from J; junction bases left unmatched: 4. The CDR3 bases are TGCGCCAGCAGCCAAGAACTGACAGGGGTCTATGGCTACACCTTC. As protein: CASSQELTGVYGYTF.

The rearrangement joins TRBV4-1 to TRBJ2-1; the match to TRBD2 covers 7 bases. With V trimmed by 4 bases and J by 8 bases, 11 bases remained unmatched. Germline V CDR1 and CDR2: MGHRA, YSYEKL. CDR3 length equals 15 residues. The CDR3 nucleotides are TGCGCCAGCAGCCCGGGACTAATCTTGTTCGATGAGCAGTTCTTC. This sequence encodes CASSPGLILFDEQFF.

This clonotype was recorded many times. This chain uses TRBV7-2 with TRBJ2-1, with 7 bases matching TRBD1. The CDR3 is 15 residues long. Germline-derived CDR1 and CDR2 are SGHTA and FQGNSA. The trim removed 3 bases at V and 3 bases at J, leaving 5 bases unmatched. The CDR3 loop reads CASSFGQGVYNEQFF. CDR3 sequence (DNA): TGTGCCAGCAGCTTTGGTCAGGGGGTCTACAATGAGCAGTTCTTC.

The V gene is TRBV4-1, the J gene TRBJ2-2, with 7 bases matching TRBD2. V trimming: 0 bases; J trimming: 1 base; junction bases outside the gene matches: 5. The CDR3 has 17 amino acids. Germline loops: CDR1 MGHRA, CDR2 YSYEKL. CDR3 nucleotide sequence: TGCGCCAGCAGCCAAGACGGGCTAGCGGTGAACACCGGGGAGCTGTTTTTT. This gives the protein CASSQDGLAVNTGELFF.

This clonotype was observed a handful of times. The chain links TRBV2 to TRBJ1-1, with D unresolved. V gave up 1 base and J gave up 6 bases, with 6 bases separating them. Germline-derived CDR1 and CDR2 are SNHLY and FYNNEI. CDR3 length: 12 amino acids. This CDR3 reads CASSEGLAEAFF. The CDR3 nucleotides read TGTGCCAGCAGTGAAGGATTGGCTGAAGCTTTCTTT.

This clonotype was seen a handful of times. The J gene is TRBJ2-3, the V gene TRBV19; 10 bases line up with TRBD2. The germline CDR1 and CDR2 sequences are LNHDA and SQIVND (reference sequence). V dropped 3 bases and J dropped 4; count of bases not matched to a gene: 4. This CDR3 has 15 residues. DNA for the CDR3: TGTGCCAGTAGTATCCAGCGGGGGGGTGCAGATACGCAGTATTTT. Amino acid sequence: CASSIQRGGADTQYF.

This clonotype was observed at least ten times. The genes are TRBV10-3 and TRBJ1-1; 8 bases align to TRBD1. This CDR3 has 15 amino acids. J was trimmed by 5 bases and V by 6 bases; bases with no gene match: 11. Per germline, CDR1 ENHRY and CDR2 SYGVKD. This CDR3 is CAIREETGDSTEAFF. DNA of the CDR3: TGTGCCATCAGGGAAGAGACAGGGGATTCGACTGAAGCTTTCTTT.

Only a few counts were recorded for this clonotype. This chain links TRBV7-6 with TRBJ2-2, with a weak D call TRBD2 (7 bases). V lost 3 bases, J lost 3 bases, and 14 bases lay in between. The CDR3 runs 16 residues. Looked up from germline, CDR1 is SGHVS and CDR2 is FNYEAQ. The CDR3 region has the DNA TGTGCCAGCAGCTTGGGGGGCAGCGGGGACACCGGGGAGCTGTTTTTT. It yields the protein CASSLGGSGDTGELFF.